This entry lists 26 T cell receptor beta chains sequenced from one sample in a study of T-cell reconstitution after alpha-beta-depleted transplantation in children. Unique molecular identifiers were used in preparing the TCRbeta library. TCRdb fed the PCR reads into MiXCR, producing one record per CDR3 protein. The sample consists of 90,000 to 100,000 distinct CDR3 sequences, 23% of them appearing once. This sample comprised PBMCs, obtained before TCRalphabeta/CD19-depleted stem cell transplant. These receptor sequences come from a boy aged 2 to 9 with acute lymphoblastic leukemia, due to receive a stem cell transplant.

The chain employs TRBV18 and TRBJ2-3; 10 bases match TRBD2. The trim removed 3 bases at V and 2 bases at J, leaving 5 bases unmatched. The CDR3 is made up of 16 amino acids. The germline gives CDR1 KGHSH, CDR2 LQKENI. DNA of the CDR3: TGTGCCAGCTCACCCACTAGCGGGACCTTCACAGATACGCAGTATTTT. It is translated as CASSPTSGTFTDTQYF.

The chain joins TRBV12-3 or TRBV12-4 to TRBJ2-5; TRBD2 aligns across 9 bases. V trimming: 3 bases; J trimming: 11 bases; junction bases outside the gene matches: 16. The CDR3 has 16 amino acids. The CDR3 sequence is CASSLGSRGGQDTQYF. The CDR3 nucleotides read TGTGCCAGCAGTTTGGGGTCGCGGGGGGGCCAAGATACGCAGTACTTC.

CDR3 coding DNA: TGTGCCACCGCACTGACAGATCTAAACACCGGGGAGCTGTTTTTT. Translated: CATALTDLNTGELFF. This chain connects TRBV19 to TRBJ2-2; perhaps TRBD1 as D (5 bases). V was shortened by 10 bases and J by 2 bases, with 17 bases between the two germline ends. Germline-derived CDR1 and CDR2 are LNHDA and SQIVND (reference sequence). This CDR3 has 15 amino acids. Full variable domain (missing parts from reference TRBV19 and TRBJ2-2): DGGITQSPKYLFRKEGQNVTLSCEQNLNHDAMYWYRQDPGQGLRLIYYSQIVNDFQKGDIAEGYSVSREKKESFPLTVTSAQKNPTAFYLCATALTDLNTGELFFGEGSRLTVL.

This clonotype was detected only a few times. V is TRBV7-2 and J is TRBJ2-7; no firm D call. Trimming pared 3 bases from V and 2 bases from J, leaving 8 bases between. Germline V gene sequence: CDR1 SGHTA, CDR2 FQGNSA. The CDR3 is 13 residues long. Here the CDR3 DNA reads TGTGCCAGCAGCTTGGGCAGCGCCTACGAGCAGTACTTC. Translation: CASSLGSAYEQYF.

This clonotype showed up just once. The DNA of the CDR3 is TGTGCCAGCAGCTCCGGACTAGCGGTCCGCCACGGCACAGATACGCAGTATTTT. This sequence encodes CASSSGLAVRHGTDTQYF. The chain has TRBV7-6 and TRBJ2-3; TRBD2 aligns across 10 bases. The V and J ends lost 4 bases and 1 base, in that order; junction bases with no gene match: 11. The CDR3 sequence is 18 residues long. CDR1 SGHVS and CDR2 FNYEAQ come from the germline V gene.

The chain employs TRBV25-1 and TRBJ2-3; D perhaps matches TRBD2 (6 bases). Trimming took off 6 bases at V and 5 bases at J, with 18 bases between the two ends. The germline CDR1 and CDR2 sequences are MGHDK and SYGVNS. This CDR3 comprises 15 residues. This CDR3 is CASSFGGGAIDTQYF. The CDR3 DNA reads as TGTGCCAGCAGCTTTGGCGGAGGGGCCATAGATACGCAGTATTTT.

In its sample, this clonotype was seen a few times. The J gene is TRBJ2-7, the V gene TRBV5-5; weak D call: TRBD2 (5 bases). The germline CDR1 and CDR2 sequences are SGHKS and YYEKEE (reference sequence). Trimming cost V 3 bases and J 0 bases, with 7 bases left between them. The CDR3 is 13 residues long. The CDR3 region is CASSSGFSYEQYF. The CDR3, as DNA: TGTGCCAGCAGCTCGGGATTCTCCTACGAGCAGTACTTC.

The chain has TRBV7-3 and TRBJ2-2; unclear D gene. The CDR3 has 14 amino acids. Trimming left V 5 bases short and J 6 bases short, with 13 bases between. In germline, CDR1 is SGHTA, CDR2 FQGTGA. The CDR3 spells CASSKLLGSGELFF. The CDR3 bases are TGTGCCAGCAGCAAACTTCTCGGGTCCGGGGAGCTGTTTTTT. The complete variable domain, with remaining parts taken from reference TRBV7-3 and TRBJ2-2, reads GAGVSQTPSNKVTEKGKYVELRCDPISGHTALYWYRQSLGQGPEFLIYFQGTGAADDSGLPNDRFFAVRPEGSVSTLKIQRTERGDSAVYLCASSKLLGSGELFFGEGSRLTVL.

In this sample, this clonotype turned up a few times. The CDR3 coding sequence is TGTGCACACCGCCCGAGCGGAGGCTCCAATGAGCAGTTCTTC. This encodes CAHRPSGGSNEQFF. This chain uses TRBV6-1 with TRBJ2-1; perhaps TRBD2 as D (5 bases). This CDR3 has 14 amino acids. CDR1 is MNHNS and CDR2 is SASEGT in the germline V gene.

This clonotype was seen repeatedly, ten times or more. This rearrangement joins TRBV20-1 to TRBJ1-1; the match to TRBD1 covers 8 bases. From germline, CDR1 is DFQATT and CDR2 SNEGSKA (reference sequence). This CDR3 comprises 13 residues. The V and J ends lost 3 bases and 4 bases, in that order; junction bases with no gene match: 4. The CDR3, as DNA: TGCAGTGCTAGCGGACAGGGACCCACTGAAGCTTTCTTT. Its protein is CSASGQGPTEAFF.

The chain couples TRBV7-8 to TRBJ1-6; no clear D. Trimming cost V 5 bases and J 7 bases, with 15 bases left between them. CDR1 is SGHVS and CDR2 is FQNEAQ in the germline V gene. The CDR3 covers 15 residues. In DNA form, the CDR3 reads TGTGCCAGCAGCACCGCCGAAGGGTTGAATTCACCCCTCCACTTT. Protein product: CASSTAEGLNSPLHF.

This clonotype was observed a few times. The genes are TRBV12-3 or TRBV12-4 and TRBJ1-5, with a tentative D call TRBD1 (5 bases). Between the trimmed V and J ends, which lost 6 bases and 7 bases, there was a span of 13 bases. The CDR3 sequence is 13 residues long. The CDR3 coding sequence is TGTGCCAGCAGGCAGGGACTCGGGCAGCCCCAGCATTTT. It specifies CASRQGLGQPQHF.

J is TRBJ2-7 and V is TRBV6-5, with D perhaps TRBD2 (5 bases). Germline lookup yields CDR1 MNHEY and CDR2 SVGAGI. The CDR3 contains 12 residues. Trimming removed 2 bases at V and 7 bases at J, with 9 bases between. CDR3 amino acids: CASSYSGLEQYF. As DNA, the CDR3 is TGTGCCAGCAGTTACAGCGGACTTGAGCAGTACTTC.

The CDR3 reads CASSQTGRNTEAFF. DNA of the CDR3: TGTGCCAGCAGCCAGACAGGGAGGAACACTGAAGCTTTCTTT. V is TRBV7-8 and J is TRBJ1-1, with TRBD1 matching over 7 bases. V was pared by 5 bases and J by 1 base, with 4 bases of the junction left unmatched. CDR1 is SGHVS, CDR2 FQNEAQ, per germline. The CDR3 extends over 14 amino acids.

The rearrangement joins TRBV2 to TRBJ2-1; 7 bases agree with TRBD2. The CDR3 spans 13 residues. J lost 6 bases, V lost 8 bases, and 7 bases had no gene match. CDR1 and CDR2 from the germline V gene are SNHLY and FYNNEI. DNA for the CDR3: TGTGCCAGCGGGAGGGCAGCCCCCAATGAGCAGTTCTTC. This translates into CASGRAAPNEQFF.

V and J are TRBV3-1 and TRBJ2-7; weak D call: TRBD2 (5 bases). The CDR3 has 16 amino acids. Germline assignment: CDR1 LGHDT and CDR2 YNNKEL (reference sequence). V shed 0 bases and J shed 2 bases, with 14 bases lying between them. CDR3 sequence: CASSQDLRGSAYEQYF. Here the CDR3 DNA reads TGTGCCAGCAGCCAAGATTTACGCGGGTCCGCCTACGAGCAGTACTTC.

This clonotype was picked up a small number of times. The genes are TRBV4-1 and TRBJ2-3, with D perhaps matching TRBD1 (5 bases). Per germline, CDR1 MGHRA and CDR2 YSYEKL. The CDR3 sequence is 14 residues long. V was shortened by 0 bases and J by 6 bases, with 10 bases between the two germline ends. The CDR3 nucleotides read TGCGCCAGCAGCCAAGATCTGGGGCTGGATACGCAGTATTTT. This gives the protein CASSQDLGLDTQYF.

This clonotype has only a few counts. V is TRBV29-1 and J is TRBJ1-1, with D uncertain. V shed 7 bases and J shed 5 bases, with 11 bases lying between them. CDR1 and CDR2 from the germline V gene are SQVTM and ANQGSEA. This CDR3 spans 11 amino acids. CDR3 sequence reads: CSAGSGTEAFF. In DNA, the CDR3 is TGCAGCGCTGGTAGTGGGACTGAAGCTTTCTTT.

The chain links TRBV5-1 to TRBJ2-1; tentatively, D is TRBD2 (5 bases). The V end was cut by 0 bases, the J end by 6 bases, with 10 bases between. The germline CDR1 and CDR2 sequences are SGHRS and YFSETQ. The CDR3 runs to 14 residues. CDR3 region: CASSLAERPNEQFF. CDR3 DNA: TGCGCCAGCAGCTTGGCTGAGCGGCCCAATGAGCAGTTCTTC.

The chain joins TRBV5-1 to TRBJ2-2; the match to TRBD2 covers 9 bases. Germline loops: CDR1 SGHRS, CDR2 YFSETQ. The CDR3 spans 15 residues. J gave up 7 bases and V 0 bases, and 4 bases lay outside the gene matches. The CDR3 DNA reads TGCGCCAGCAGCTTGGGACTAGCGGATCACGGGGAGCTGTTTTTT. This gives the protein CASSLGLADHGELFF.

This clonotype appeared a few times. The rearrangement links TRBV20-1 to TRBJ2-3, with 7 bases fitting TRBD2. This CDR3 region has 18 residues. Germline CDR1 reads DFQATT; CDR2 reads SNEGSKA (reference sequence). Unmatched junction bases numbered 22, after V lost 5 bases and J lost 5 bases. The CDR3: CSALSSSGALLGGDTQYF. The CDR3 DNA sequence: TGCAGTGCTCTCTCATCTAGCGGAGCCTTACTGGGGGGAGATACGCAGTATTTT.

V gene TRBV16 combines with J gene TRBJ1-6; D gene unclear. CDR1 is KGHSY and CDR2 is FQNENV in the germline V gene. The ends were cut back, 5 bases at V and 0 bases at J, with 11 bases in the middle. The CDR3 has 16 amino acids. DNA of the CDR3: TGTGCCAGCAGCAGATCGGAGCACTCCTATAATTCACCCCTCCACTTT. This encodes CASSRSEHSYNSPLHF.

The CDR3: CASSPQSGSPTDTQYF. For the CDR3, the DNA is TGTGCCAGCAGCCCCCAGAGCGGGAGTCCCACAGATACGCAGTATTTT. The chain recombines TRBV7-2 with TRBJ2-3, with 8 bases fitting TRBD2. CDR1 and CDR2 (germline): SGHTA, FQGNSA. The V and J ends lost 5 bases and 2 bases, in that order; junction bases with no gene match: 9. The CDR3 extends over 16 amino acids.

The rearrangement uses TRBV5-1 and TRBJ1-2; D gene uncertain. Trimming removed 4 bases at V and 0 bases at J, with 13 bases between. Germline CDR1 SGHRS, CDR2 YFSETQ. The CDR3 covers 15 residues. CDR3 sequence: CASSPDLLPNYGYTF. In DNA, the CDR3 is TGCGCCAGCAGCCCCGACCTCCTGCCTAACTATGGCTACACCTTC.

J is TRBJ2-5 and V is TRBV7-9; 9 positions agree with TRBD2. Germline V CDR1 and CDR2: SEHNR, FQNEAQ (reference sequence). The V segment lost 9 bases and the J segment 3 bases; nucleotides outside the gene matches: 14. The CDR3 spans 16 residues. The CDR3 sequence: CASLAGSGGPEETQYF. The CDR3 region has the DNA TGTGCCAGTCTAGCGGGATCGGGGGGCCCAGAAGAGACCCAGTACTTC.

This clonotype was counted only a few times. The V and J genes are TRBV5-5 and TRBJ2-7; the D gene could be TRBD1 or TRBD2 (5 bases each). Per germline, CDR1 SGHKS and CDR2 YYEKEE (reference sequence). The CDR3 contains 15 residues. The V end lost 0 bases, the J end lost 7 bases, and 17 bases lay between the germline ends. Written as DNA, the CDR3 is TGTGCCAGCAGCTTGGGGGGGTCGGCCCCTAGGGAGCAGTACTTC. The encoded protein is CASSLGGSAPREQYF.